The 12 T cell receptor beta chains given below trace back to one sample, sequenced in a study of radiotherapy plus CTLA-4 blockade in lung cancer. Measured with immunoSEQ multiplex PCR; TCRdb has only the in-frame clones, and not every one. The sample shows about 88,000 clones, 72% of them seen only once. The source material was peripheral blood, sampled from a patient treated with radiotherapy plus ipilimumab. The receptors derive from a human donor with non-small cell lung cancer that progressed on radiotherapy plus ipilimumab.

In this sample, this clone turned up a few times. The chain uses TRBV28 and TRBJ1-1, with D unclear. Trimming removed 4 bases from V and 8 bases from J, with 8 bases in between. CDR1 is MDHEN and CDR2 is SYDVKM in the germline V gene. The CDR3 length is 11 residues. The CDR3 coding sequence is TGTGCCAGCAGTTGGGGTTACGAAGCTTTCTTT. It codes for CASSWGYEAFF.

The CDR3 nucleotides read TGTGCCAGCAAGGCGGGTGCGAACACTGAAGCTTTCTTT. Translating it yields CASKAGANTEAFF. The J gene is TRBJ1-1, the V gene TRBV2; no reliable D call. V was trimmed by 7 bases and J by 1 base, leaving 10 bases between them. CDR3 length equals 13 residues. Germline CDR1 reads SNHLY; CDR2 reads FYNNEI.

The chain carries TRBV6-5 and TRBJ1-1; D not resolved. V gave up 5 bases and J gave up 1 base, with 8 bases separating them. The CDR3 is 13 residues long. The V gene's germline CDR1 is MNHEY and CDR2 SVGAGI. CDR3 amino acids: CASSNQENTEAFF. CDR3 sequence (DNA): TGTGCCAGCAGTAACCAGGAGAACACTGAAGCTTTCTTT.

For this clone: Mismatch with germline at one junction end may stem from a read error. The chain links TRBV6-6 to TRBJ1-6, with TRBD1 matching 8 bases. The CDR3 loop spans 16 amino acids. Looked up from germline, CDR1 is MNHNY and CDR2 is SVGAGI (reference sequence). The CDR3 sequence: CASNYPPGQGYSPLHF. The CDR3 nucleotides are TGTGCCAGCAATTACCCCCCCGGACAGGGTTATTCACCCCTCCACTTT.

This chain uses TRBV6-6 with TRBJ2-1; D may be TRBD2 (6 bases). The ends were cut back, 4 bases at V and 3 bases at J, with 10 bases in the middle. CDR3 size: 14 residues. Germline assignment: CDR1 MNHNY and CDR2 SVGAGI (reference sequence). CDR3 sequence: CASSFTGGYNEQFF. DNA for the CDR3: TGTGCCAGCAGTTTTACCGGGGGCTACAATGAGCAGTTCTTC.

The chain links TRBV4-3 to TRBJ2-3; D is undetermined. Germline CDR1 reads LGHNA; CDR2 reads YSLEER. V dropped 3 bases and J dropped 4 bases, with 11 bases sitting between them. This CDR3 is 14 amino acids long. CDR3 bases: TGCGCCAGCAGCCAGACAAGACGGGCAGATACGCAGTATTTT. Its protein is CASSQTRRADTQYF.

The V gene is TRBV6-1, the J gene TRBJ1-2; the D is unclear. From germline, CDR1 is MNHNS and CDR2 SASEGT. The CDR3 loop spans 12 amino acids. V was shortened by 6 bases and J by 2 bases, with 7 bases between the two germline ends. CDR3 DNA: TGTGCCAGCAGAAAAACGAACTATGGCTACACCTTC. This gives the protein CASRKTNYGYTF.

V is TRBV9 and J is TRBJ2-3, with TRBD2 matching 13 bases. The CDR3 runs 16 residues. CDR1 SGDLS and CDR2 YYNGEE come from the germline V gene. With V trimmed by 5 bases and J by 1 base, 4 bases remained unmatched. DNA for the CDR3: TGTGCCAGCAGTGACGGGACTAGCGGGGGCACAGATACGCAGTATTTT. It encodes CASSDGTSGGTDTQYF. Combining the CDR3 with reference TRBV9 and TRBJ2-3 gives the whole variable domain DSGVTQTPKHLITATGQRVTLRCSPRSGDLSVYWYQQSLDQGLQFLIQYYNGEERAKGNILERFSAQQFPDLHSELNLSSLELGDSALYFCASSDGTSGGTDTQYFGPGTRLTVL.

The chain employs TRBV18 and TRBJ2-1; D possibly matches TRBD1 or TRBD2 (6 bases each). Per the germline V gene, CDR1 is KGHSH and CDR2 is LQKENI. CDR3 length equals 15 residues. Trimming stripped 4 bases from V and 2 bases from J, with 12 bases between. The DNA of the CDR3 is TGTGCCAGCTCACGGGAGGCAGGGGCCTACAATGAGCAGTTCTTC. It encodes CASSREAGAYNEQFF.

This clone has only one observation. This chain connects TRBV9 to TRBJ1-2; a weak D match, TRBD1 (6 bases). V lost 3 bases to trimming and J lost 1 base, with 7 bases between them. Germline CDR1 SGDLS, CDR2 YYNGEE. The CDR3 is 13 residues long. The CDR3 DNA reads TGTGCCAGCAGCGAAGGGGGTAACTATGGCTACACCTTC. Translation gives CASSEGGNYGYTF.

V gene TRBV5-1 combines with J gene TRBJ1-1, with a tentative D call TRBD1 (5 bases). The V end was cut by 4 bases, the J end by 3 bases, with 16 bases between. This CDR3 spans 15 amino acids. Germline V gene lookup returns CDR1 SGHRS and CDR2 YFSETQ. This CDR3 is CASSRFPQGDTEAFF. CDR3 nucleotides: TGCGCCAGCAGCCGCTTTCCTCAGGGCGACACTGAAGCTTTCTTT.

This clone was recorded a few times. The CDR3 reads CASSDQGTAGNTIYF. For the CDR3, the DNA is TGTGCCAGCAGCGATCAGGGGACTGCTGGAAACACCATATATTTT. The chain employs TRBV9 and TRBJ1-3; D is perhaps TRBD1 (6 bases). Germline V lookup: CDR1 SGDLS, CDR2 YYNGEE. V lost 3 bases to trimming and J lost 2 bases, with 12 bases between them. The CDR3 is made up of 15 amino acids.